The present TCR beta chain was sequenced within a study of coeliac disease. Regarding the study as a whole: Cross-contamination between intraepithelial and lamina propria cells was possible.

Some clones are missing from TCRdb's copy, which holds only in-frame ones; the method was immunoSEQ multiplex PCR. The table includes about 4,800 clones, about 70% detected once. As regards this clone: The antigen remains unidentified.

CDR1 is MNHNS and CDR2 is SASEGT in the germline V gene. With V trimmed by 6 bases and J by 2 bases, 2 bases remained unmatched. The CDR3 runs 13 residues. The source material was lamina propria lymphocytes from the gut. The genes are TRBV6-1 and TRBJ2-7, with 9 nucleotides matching TRBD1. The clonotype originates from a woman between 18 and 29 years old with active celiac disease. The CDR3 spells CASRDRGPYEQYF. DNA for the CDR3: TGTGCCAGCAGGGACAGGGGACCCTACGAGCAGTACTTC.